The 17 T cell receptor beta chains in this list originate from one sample, sequenced in a study of blood T cell repertoires in COVID-19 (dated by TCRdb to 2019 to 2021). Libraries were built with the immunoSEQ multiplex PCR assay. TCRdb holds this immuneACCESS table with in-frame rearrangements only. Some clones are missing; in checked studies, unresolved V genes explain under half, and the rest has no known cause. The sample contains approximately 240,000 clones, under 85% of them found a single time. Roughly 4% of the sample comes from the top ten. The sequenced material came from peripheral blood. These TCRs come from a middle-aged woman with active or convalescent COVID-19.

V gene TRBV23-1 combines with J gene TRBJ1-2; 8 nucleotides align to TRBD1. TRBV23-1 belongs to the ORF category, with a function that is uncertain. V was pared by 6 bases and J by 6 bases, with 15 bases of the junction left unmatched. CDR3 length equals 16 residues. In DNA form, the CDR3 reads TGCGCCAGCAGCGAGGACAGGGAGGCAATCGCTAATGGCTACACCTTC. This translates into CASSEDREAIANGYTF.

The rearrangement links TRBV5-1 to TRBJ1-3, with D possibly TRBD1 on 6 matching bases. Trimming pared 0 bases from V and 0 bases from J, leaving 13 bases between. The germline V gene has CDR1 SGHRS and CDR2 YFSETQ. The CDR3 runs 17 residues. The CDR3 loop is CASSLALGQSSGNTIYF. The CDR3 bases are TGCGCCAGCAGCTTGGCGCTCGGACAGAGCTCTGGAAACACCATATATTTT.

This clone turned up a few times. CDR3 coding DNA: TGTGCCAGCAGTGAGGGACTAGCGGACACCGGGGAGCTGTTTTTT. This sequence encodes CASSEGLADTGELFF. The V call is TRBV6-1, the J call TRBJ2-2; 11 bases line up with TRBD2. The CDR3 is made up of 15 amino acids. Germline loops: CDR1 MNHNS, CDR2 SASEGT. The junction had 0 bases not matched to a gene; V was cut back by 3 bases and J by 3 bases.

Only one count was recorded for this clone. The J gene is TRBJ1-1, the V gene TRBV7-3, with unresolved D. Trimming took off 5 bases at V and 1 base at J, with 8 bases between the two ends. Per the germline V gene, CDR1 is SGHTA and CDR2 is FQGTGA. The length of the CDR3 is 13 residues. Here the CDR3 reads CASSTRQNTEAFF. CDR3 bases: TGTGCCAGCAGCACCCGACAGAACACTGAAGCTTTCTTT.

This clone was seen only a few times. The rearrangement joins TRBV5-1 to TRBJ2-2; D call uncertain. In germline, CDR1 is SGHRS, CDR2 YFSETQ. Trimming took off 4 bases at V and 1 base at J, with 5 bases between the two ends. The CDR3 spans 13 residues. The CDR3 loop reads CASSNRNTGELFF. The CDR3 coding sequence is TGCGCCAGCAGCAACAGGAACACCGGGGAGCTGTTTTTT.

The chain links TRBV9 to TRBJ2-3; D gene uncertain. This CDR3 has 13 amino acids. The germline V gene encodes CDR1 SGDLS and CDR2 YYNGEE. With 0 bases removed from V and 6 bases from J, the gap between germline ends came to 8 bases. The chain's CDR3 is CASSVGPTDTQYF. The CDR3 DNA follows: TGTGCCAGCAGCGTAGGCCCCACTGATACGCAGTATTTT.

J is TRBJ1-2 and V is TRBV2, with 7 bases lining up with TRBD1. The V gene's germline CDR1 is SNHLY and CDR2 FYNNEI. CDR3 length equals 16 residues. Losses at the gene ends were 7 bases for V and 7 bases for J; bases not matched to a gene: 18. Here the CDR3 DNA reads TGTGCCAGCAAGGTCGACCGCACCAGGGGGACTGGTGGCTACACCTTC. It encodes CASKVDRTRGTGGYTF.

V is TRBV5-5 and J is TRBJ1-1; possibly TRBD1 for D (5 bases). The CDR3 has 16 amino acids. The V end was cut by 0 bases, the J end by 0 bases, with 12 bases between. Looked up from germline, CDR1 is SGHKS and CDR2 is YYEKEE (reference sequence). CDR3 DNA: TGTGCCAGCAGCTTGGGGGAGGGGTCCATGAACACTGAAGCTTTCTTT. Translating gives CASSLGEGSMNTEAFF.

This chain connects TRBV9 to TRBJ2-1; D is ambiguous. The V end lost 2 bases, the J end lost 4 bases, and 16 bases lay between the germline ends. CDR1 is SGDLS, CDR2 YYNGEE, per germline. The CDR3 loop spans 16 amino acids. As DNA, the CDR3 is TGTGCCAGCAGCGTCCCGAACTCCGGCGGTTACAATGAGCAGTTCTTC. Amino acids: CASSVPNSGGYNEQFF.

This sequence joins TRBV2 and TRBJ1-1; D may be TRBD1 (5 bases). Germline values: CDR1 SNHLY, CDR2 FYNNEI. V was pared by 7 bases and J by 7 bases, with 10 bases between. CDR3 length: 11 residues. The CDR3 DNA is TGTGCCAGCAAGGGGTGGCTTGAAGCTTTCTTT. The encoded protein is CASKGWLEAFF.

CDR3 sequence: CASKAGHGRPQHF. CDR3 nucleotide sequence: TGTGCCAGCAAAGCGGGGCATGGACGGCCCCAGCATTTT. The chain has TRBV27 and TRBJ1-5, with D possibly being TRBD1 (5 bases). V was trimmed by 7 bases and J by 9 bases, leaving 16 bases between them. Germline V lookup: CDR1 MNHEY, CDR2 SMNVEV (reference sequence). CDR3 length equals 13 residues.

The chain recombines TRBV5-1 with TRBJ2-7, with 9 bases aligning to TRBD2. V was clipped by 4 bases and J by 0 bases; unmatched bases: 5. The CDR3 spans 15 residues. From germline, CDR1 is SGHRS and CDR2 YFSETQ. This CDR3 is CASSPSGDSSYEQYF. DNA for the CDR3: TGCGCCAGCAGCCCTAGCGGGGATAGCTCCTACGAGCAGTACTTC.

The rearrangement links TRBV10-1 to TRBJ2-2, with TRBD2 matching over 14 bases. Germline CDR1 WNHNN, CDR2 SYGVQD (reference sequence). With V trimmed by 5 bases and J by 4 bases, 12 bases remained unmatched. The CDR3 sequence is 19 residues long. DNA of the CDR3: TGCGCCAGCAGTACCAGGACTAGCGGGGGGCATGGGGGCACCGGGGAGCTGTTTTTT. Encoded protein: CASSTRTSGGHGGTGELFF.

The V gene is TRBV9, the J gene TRBJ1-3; D is perhaps TRBD1 (6 bases). CDR3 length: 16 amino acids. Germline V gene data show CDR1 as SGDLS and CDR2 as YYNGEE. Deletions cut 2 bases from V and 4 bases from J, with 16 bases between. In DNA form, the CDR3 reads TGTGCCAGCAGCGTTAACAGGGTACTAGGAGGAAACACCATATATTTT. Translating gives CASSVNRVLGGNTIYF.

The chain recombines TRBV24-1 with TRBJ2-3, with a tentative D call TRBD2 (6 bases). The V end lost 5 bases, the J end lost 3 bases, and 8 bases lay between the germline ends. Looked up from germline, CDR1 is KGHDR and CDR2 is SFDVKD. The CDR3 has 13 amino acids. CDR3 amino acids: CATSGRGTDTQYF. CDR3 coding DNA: TGTGCCACCAGTGGGAGGGGTACAGATACGCAGTATTTT.

This clone came up a few times. The chain combines TRBV28 with TRBJ2-2, with TRBD2 as a possible D gene (6 bases). CDR1 MDHEN and CDR2 SYDVKM come from the germline V gene. Trimming shortened V by 6 bases and J by 3 bases, and 14 bases separated the two germline ends. The CDR3 has 15 residues. The CDR3 here is CASRFSGGHTGELFF. CDR3 in DNA: TGTGCCAGCAGATTCTCCGGGGGACACACCGGGGAGCTGTTTTTT.

The chain recombines TRBV13 with TRBJ1-5; no definite D call. There are 14 residues in the CDR3. Germline CDR1 is PRHDT and CDR2 is FYEKMQ (reference sequence). Trimming removed 2 bases at V and 4 bases at J, with 9 bases between. In DNA form, the CDR3 reads TGTGCCAGCAGCTTACCCGGACTGAATCAGCCCCAGCATTTT. This encodes CASSLPGLNQPQHF.